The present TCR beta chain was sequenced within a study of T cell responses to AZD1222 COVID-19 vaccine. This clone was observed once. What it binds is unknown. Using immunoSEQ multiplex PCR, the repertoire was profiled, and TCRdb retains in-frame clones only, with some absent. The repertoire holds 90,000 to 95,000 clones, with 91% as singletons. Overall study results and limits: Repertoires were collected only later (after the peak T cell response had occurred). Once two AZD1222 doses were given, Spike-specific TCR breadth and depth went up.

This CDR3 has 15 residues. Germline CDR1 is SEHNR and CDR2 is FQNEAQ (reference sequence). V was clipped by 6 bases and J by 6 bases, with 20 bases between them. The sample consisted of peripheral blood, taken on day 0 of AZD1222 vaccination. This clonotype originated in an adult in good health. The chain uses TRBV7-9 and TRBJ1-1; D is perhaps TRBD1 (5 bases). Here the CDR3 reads CASSTFEDRTPEAFF. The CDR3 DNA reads TGTGCCAGCAGTACATTTGAAGACAGAACTCCTGAAGCTTTCTTT. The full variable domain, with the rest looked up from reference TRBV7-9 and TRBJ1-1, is DTGVSQNPRHKITKRGQNVTFRCDPISEHNRLYWYRQTLGQGPEFLTYFQNEAQLEKSRLLSDRFSAERPKGSFSTLEIQRTEQGDSAMYLCASSTFEDRTPEAFFGQGTRLTVV.